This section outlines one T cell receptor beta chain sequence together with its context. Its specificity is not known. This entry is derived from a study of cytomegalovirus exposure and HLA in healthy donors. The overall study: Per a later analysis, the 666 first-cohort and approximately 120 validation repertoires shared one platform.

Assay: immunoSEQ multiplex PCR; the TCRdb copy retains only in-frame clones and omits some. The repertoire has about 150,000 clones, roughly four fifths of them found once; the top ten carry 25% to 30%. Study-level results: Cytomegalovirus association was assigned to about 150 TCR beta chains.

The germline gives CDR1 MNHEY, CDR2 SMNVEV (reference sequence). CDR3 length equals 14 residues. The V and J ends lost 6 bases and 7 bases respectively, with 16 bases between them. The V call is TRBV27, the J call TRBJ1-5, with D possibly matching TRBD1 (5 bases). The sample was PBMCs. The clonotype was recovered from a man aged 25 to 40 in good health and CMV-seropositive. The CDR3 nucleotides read TGTGCCAGCAGCTTCGGGGGGTCGGGGCAGCCCCAGCATTTT. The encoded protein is CASSFGGSGQPQHF.